The entry below describes one TCR beta chain. This sample was included in a study of T cell changes during pregnancy in multiple sclerosis. With 1 base clipped from V and 4 bases from J, the junction kept 4 bases outside the gene matches. Germline lookup yields CDR1 SEHNR and CDR2 FQNEAQ (reference sequence). The CDR3 consists of 16 residues. The method was immunoSEQ multiplex PCR; TCRdb's version includes in-frame clones alone and lacks a portion of them. The sample has tens of thousands of clones; roughly 93% are singletons. The TCR originated in a female donor with multiple sclerosis, enrolled in a pregnancy study. The input for sequencing was peripheral blood, taken in the second trimester of pregnancy. The V gene is TRBV7-9, the J gene TRBJ1-5, with 10 bases that match TRBD1. The CDR3 region is CASSLGDRGRNQPQHF. DNA of the CDR3: TGTGCCAGCAGCTTAGGTGACAGGGGGCGAAATCAGCCCCAGCATTTT.